The subject of this entry is one T cell receptor (beta chain). Its antigen has not been determined. No quality values exist for individual bases; no much larger clone is one base distant. Relative to germline, V is missing 2 bases and J is missing 6 bases, with 1 base of the junction outside any gene match. Looking up the germline V gene yields CDR1 ENHRY and CDR2 SYGVKD. Taken from cysteine to phenylalanine, the CDR3 has 12 residues. The entry retains the CDR3 DNA only, 36 bases that are in frame from base 1. Library construction relied on the immunoSEQ multiplex PCR assay. In TCRdb, the immuneACCESS table is reduced to in-frame sequences with V and J assigned. These tables do not hold every clone; where another copy was compared, an unresolved V gene accounts for under half, and the others remain unexplained. The table for this sample lists tens of thousands of clones; roughly 95% of them were counted only once. The ten biggest clones cover under 0.4% of the sample.

This specimen comes from a study of technical replicates of blood from a handful of donors (dated by TCRdb to the late 2010s). The rearranged chain carries TRBV10-3 and TRBJ2-7, with 7 central nucleotides matching TRBD1. The receptor comes from a human donor in good health. Sample: T cells isolated from PBMCs. This receptor carries the CDR3 CAISETGVEQYF. DNA sequence: TGTGCCATCAGTGAGACAGGGGTCGAGCAGTACTTC.